The present TCR beta chain was sequenced within a study of beta chain features in type 1 diabetes. Germline lookup yields CDR1 LGHNA and CDR2 YSLEER. The CDR3 contains 15 residues. V lost 3 bases to trimming and J lost 0 bases; unmatched junction nucleotides: 3. Isolated RNA was reverse transcribed in full, so expressed TCRB transcripts were sequenced. About 3.57 million reads per sample were averaged for naive, central memory and regulatory samples. Method: immunoSEQ multiplex PCR; TCRdb's copy keeps in-frame clones and lacks some. The sample records some 410,000 clones, around 13% being singletons. The V gene is TRBV4-3, the J gene TRBJ1-2, with 8 bases fitting TRBD1. The sequenced sample consisted of naive CD4+ T cells from blood. The sequence was obtained from a man aged 25 to 45 in good health. For the CDR3, the DNA is TGCGCCAGCAGCCATTTGGACAGGGCTAACTATGGCTACACCTTC. Encoded protein: CASSHLDRANYGYTF.